This is a list of T cell receptor beta chains from one sample in a study of molecular identifiers for immune sequencing clone quantification. TCRdb analysed the PCR reads with MiXCR anew, one entry per CDR3 protein. The sample lists some 100,000 distinct CDR3 sequences; 15% to 20% were seen once. Sequencing input: naive CD8+ T cells from blood, with Jurkat cell RNA spiked in. These receptors all come from a human donor in good health. Some libraries in this study had Jurkat cell RNA spiked in. Each CDR3 is given with its conserved first and last residue. D genes are given only for firm matches. Clone size, where shown, is once, few, many, or a class for clones that have expanded.

d_call: TRBD2; v_call: TRBV4-2; j_call: TRBJ2-5; clone_size: many; cdr3_aa: CASSQAGGASGSWAQYF; cdr3_nt: TGTGCCAGCAGCCAAGCAGGGGGGGCTAGCGGGAGTTGGGCCCAGTACTTC
d_call: NA; v_call: TRBV28; j_call: TRBJ1-3; clone_size: many; cdr3_aa: CASSLQGHGNTIYF; cdr3_nt: TGTGCCAGCAGCCTTCAGGGTCACGGAAACACCATATATTTT
d_call: NA; v_call: TRBV15; j_call: TRBJ2-2; clone_size: many; cdr3_aa: CATSRDVRRGSELFF; cdr3_nt: TGTGCCACCAGCAGAGATGTGAGGCGAGGCTCCGAGCTGTTTTTT
d_call: NA; v_call: TRBV6-2/TRBV6-3; j_call: TRBJ2-2; clone_size: NA; cdr3_aa: CASSYLIPGLPTGELFF; cdr3_nt: TGTGCCAGCAGTTACCTGATCCCGGGACTTCCCACCGGGGAGCTGTTTTTT
d_call: TRBD1; v_call: TRBV6-1; j_call: TRBJ1-4; clone_size: many; cdr3_aa: CASRNPGTGLNEKLFF; cdr3_nt: TGTGCCAGCAGGAACCCCGGGACAGGATTAAATGAAAAACTGTTTTTT
d_call: TRBD1; v_call: TRBV29-1; j_call: TRBJ2-7; clone_size: once; cdr3_aa: CSGQGCYEQYF; cdr3_nt: TGCAGCGGACAGGGGTGTTACGAGCAATACTTC
d_call: TRBD1; v_call: TRBV4-1; j_call: TRBJ2-7; clone_size: many; cdr3_aa: CASSQVQGLSYEQYF; cdr3_nt: TGCGCCAGCAGCCAAGTACAGGGGCTCTCCTACGAGCAGTACTTC
d_call: TRBD2; v_call: TRBV30; j_call: TRBJ2-7; clone_size: many; cdr3_aa: CAWSTSGGYEQYF; cdr3_nt: TGTGCCTGGAGTACTAGCGGGGGTTACGAGCAGTACTTC
d_call: NA; v_call: TRBV27; j_call: TRBJ2-2; clone_size: many; cdr3_aa: CASSFSWNTGELFF; cdr3_nt: TGTGCCAGCAGTTTTTCTTGGAACACCGGGGAGCTGTTTTTT
d_call: TRBD1; v_call: TRBV11-2; j_call: TRBJ2-1; clone_size: many; cdr3_aa: CASSFPGQWSEQFF; cdr3_nt: TGTGCCAGCAGCTTCCCGGGACAGTGGAGTGAGCAGTTCTTC
d_call: NA; v_call: TRBV11-2; j_call: TRBJ2-7; clone_size: many; cdr3_aa: CASSSMDEQYF; cdr3_nt: TGTGCCAGCAGCTCAATGGACGAGCAGTACTTC
d_call: NA; v_call: TRBV30; j_call: TRBJ2-6; clone_size: many; cdr3_aa: CAWTQRSGANVLTF; cdr3_nt: TGTGCCTGGACCCAACGATCTGGGGCCAACGTCCTGACTTTC
d_call: NA; v_call: TRBV6-2/TRBV6-3; j_call: TRBJ2-7; clone_size: many; cdr3_aa: CASMDGTYEQYF; cdr3_nt: TGTGCCAGTATGGACGGGACCTACGAGCAGTACTTC
d_call: NA; v_call: TRBV30; j_call: TRBJ2-4; clone_size: NA; cdr3_aa: CAWSGEGGNIQYF; cdr3_nt: TGTGCCTGGAGTGGAGAAGGTGGAAACATTCAGTACTTC
d_call: NA; v_call: TRBV11-2; j_call: TRBJ2-1; clone_size: many; cdr3_aa: CASSRTNEQFF; cdr3_nt: TGTGCCAGCAGCCGGACTAATGAGCAGTTCTTC
d_call: NA; v_call: TRBV28; j_call: TRBJ1-5; clone_size: many; cdr3_aa: CASSLLGGGQPQHF; cdr3_nt: TGTGCCAGCAGTTTGTTGGGGGGTGGTCAGCCCCAGCATTTT
d_call: TRBD1; v_call: TRBV4-1; j_call: TRBJ2-3; clone_size: many; cdr3_aa: CASSQILDREYTDTQYF; cdr3_nt: TGCGCCAGCAGCCAAATTTTGGACAGGGAATACACAGATACGCAGTATTTT
d_call: NA; v_call: TRBV5-3; j_call: TRBJ1-2; clone_size: few; cdr3_aa: CSSSLAGSSYGYTF; cdr3_nt: TGTTCCAGCAGCTTGGCAGGGTCGAGCTATGGCTACACCTTC
d_call: NA; v_call: TRBV29-1; j_call: TRBJ1-1; clone_size: many; cdr3_aa: CSVASRDGGTEAFF; cdr3_nt: TGCAGCGTCGCGTCCCGGGACGGCGGCACTGAAGCTTTCTTT
d_call: NA; v_call: TRBV4-1; j_call: TRBJ1-1; clone_size: many; cdr3_aa: CASSQVALVQAYTEAFF; cdr3_nt: TGCGCCAGCAGCCAAGTCGCGCTAGTACAGGCCTACACTGAAGCTTTCTTT
d_call: TRBD1; v_call: TRBV27; j_call: TRBJ1-2; clone_size: many; cdr3_aa: CASSFTGGGYGYTF; cdr3_nt: TGTGCCAGCAGCTTTACAGGGGGCGGCTATGGCTACACCTTC
d_call: NA; v_call: TRBV5-6; j_call: TRBJ1-1; clone_size: many; cdr3_aa: CASSLSDSEAFF; cdr3_nt: TGTGCCAGCAGCTTGTCGGACAGTGAAGCTTTCTTT
d_call: NA; v_call: TRBV12-3/TRBV12-4; j_call: TRBJ1-6; clone_size: medium-sized; cdr3_aa: CASSTDSYNSPLHF; cdr3_nt: TGTGCCAGCAGTACCGATTCCTATAATTCACCCCTCCACTTT
d_call: TRBD2; v_call: TRBV12-3/TRBV12-4; j_call: TRBJ2-3; clone_size: many; cdr3_aa: CASSRIASGATDTQYF; cdr3_nt: TGTGCCAGTTCCCGCATCGCTAGCGGCGCCACAGATACGCAGTATTTT
d_call: NA; v_call: TRBV7-2; j_call: TRBJ2-5; clone_size: many; cdr3_aa: CASSLAEGAQETQYF; cdr3_nt: TGTGCCAGCAGCTTAGCCGAGGGCGCCCAAGAGACCCAGTACTTC
d_call: NA; v_call: TRBV6-2/TRBV6-3; j_call: TRBJ1-5; clone_size: many; cdr3_aa: CASSYTGIGQPQHF; cdr3_nt: TGTGCCAGCAGTTACACGGGGATCGGTCAGCCCCAGCATTTT
d_call: TRBD1; v_call: TRBV6-5; j_call: TRBJ2-7; clone_size: many; cdr3_aa: CASRPGQIYEQYF; cdr3_nt: TGTGCCAGCAGACCGGGACAGATCTACGAGCAGTACTTC
d_call: NA; v_call: TRBV29-1; j_call: TRBJ2-2; clone_size: NA; cdr3_aa: CSGEEDTGELFF; cdr3_nt: TGCAGCGGGGAGGAGGACACCGGGGAGCTGTTTTTT